In this sample, the clone carrying this T cell receptor beta chain turned up a few times. Antigen unknown. The CDR3 covers 16 residues. With 4 bases clipped from V and 0 bases from J, the junction kept 6 bases outside the gene matches. CDR1 and CDR2 (germline): SEHNR, FQNEAQ (reference sequence). In TCRdb, the RT-PCR reads were re-called with MiXCR into one record per CDR3 protein. In the table there are 800,000 or so distinct CDR3 sequences, about 20% of which are singletons. These data come from a study of response to subunit inactivated influenza vaccine. Study-level findings and limits: Few additional T cells are recruited per seasonal influenza vaccination, authors suggested.

The sequenced sample was PBMCs from blood, obtained roughly 5 days after vaccination. J is TRBJ2-5 and V is TRBV7-9, with TRBD1 matching 9 bases. This TCR derives from a man aged 50 or older who received an inactivated influenza vaccine. The CDR3 reads CASSWGQGSYQETQYF. The CDR3 nucleotides read TGTGCCAGCAGCTGGGGACAGGGCAGCTACCAAGAGACCCAGTACTTC.